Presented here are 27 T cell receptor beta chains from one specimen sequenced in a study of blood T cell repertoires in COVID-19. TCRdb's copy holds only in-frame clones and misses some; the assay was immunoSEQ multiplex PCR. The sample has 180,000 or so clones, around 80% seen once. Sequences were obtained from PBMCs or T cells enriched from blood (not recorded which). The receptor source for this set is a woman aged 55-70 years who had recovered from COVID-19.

In DNA, the CDR3 is TGCGCCAGCAGCCAAGTCAGGGGTGCAACTAATGAAAAACTGTTTTTT. As protein: CASSQVRGATNEKLFF. The chain joins TRBV4-1 to TRBJ1-4; maybe TRBD1 (6 bases). Trimming cost V 1 base and J 0 bases, with 9 bases left between them. There are 16 residues in the CDR3. Germline CDR1 is MGHRA and CDR2 is YSYEKL.

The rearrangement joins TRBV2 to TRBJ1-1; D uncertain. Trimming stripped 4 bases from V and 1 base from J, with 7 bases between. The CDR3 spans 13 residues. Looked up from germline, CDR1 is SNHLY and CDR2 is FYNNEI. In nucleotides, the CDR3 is TGTGCCAGCAGTGGGAGAGGGAACACTGAAGCTTTCTTT. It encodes CASSGRGNTEAFF.

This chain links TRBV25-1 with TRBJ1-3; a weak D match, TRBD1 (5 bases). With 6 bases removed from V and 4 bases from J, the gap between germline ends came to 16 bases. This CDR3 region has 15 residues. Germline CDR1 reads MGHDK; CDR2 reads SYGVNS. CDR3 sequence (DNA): TGTGCCAGCAGCGTCAAGGGGTCTGCAGGAAACACCATATATTTT. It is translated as CASSVKGSAGNTIYF.

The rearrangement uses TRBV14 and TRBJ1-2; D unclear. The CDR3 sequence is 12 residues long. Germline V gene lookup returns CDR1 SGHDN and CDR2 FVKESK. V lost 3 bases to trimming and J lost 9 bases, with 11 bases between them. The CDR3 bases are TGTGCCAGCAGCCAGGCCTCGTCGAGCTACACCTTC. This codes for CASSQASSSYTF.

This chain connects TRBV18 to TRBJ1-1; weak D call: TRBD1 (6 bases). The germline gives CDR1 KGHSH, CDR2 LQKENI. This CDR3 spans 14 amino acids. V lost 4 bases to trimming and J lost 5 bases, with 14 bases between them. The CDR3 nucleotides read TGTGCCAGCTCACAAGGGGGGGTAGGAACTGAAGCTTTCTTT. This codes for CASSQGGVGTEAFF.

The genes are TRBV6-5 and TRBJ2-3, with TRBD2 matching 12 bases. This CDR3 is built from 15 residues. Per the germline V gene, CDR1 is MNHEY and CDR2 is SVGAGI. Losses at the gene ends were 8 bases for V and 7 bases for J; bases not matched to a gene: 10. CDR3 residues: CASGSGLAGGHTQYF. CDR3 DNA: TGTGCCAGCGGTTCAGGGCTAGCGGGAGGGCATACGCAGTATTTT.

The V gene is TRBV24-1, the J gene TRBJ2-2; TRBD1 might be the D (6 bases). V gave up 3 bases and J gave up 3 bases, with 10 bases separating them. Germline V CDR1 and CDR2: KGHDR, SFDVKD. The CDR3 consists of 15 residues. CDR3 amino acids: CATSDGYRDTGELFF. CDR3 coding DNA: TGTGCCACCAGTGATGGCTACAGGGACACCGGGGAGCTGTTTTTT.

The CDR3 DNA reads as TGTGCCAGCGGATGGGTCGGGGGGGCCCCCTACGAGCAGTACTTC. Its protein is CASGWVGGAPYEQYF. The J gene is TRBJ2-7, the V gene TRBV27; 8 bases align to TRBD2. J gave up 2 bases and V 8 bases, and 11 bases lay outside the gene matches. This CDR3 comprises 15 residues. The germline V gene encodes CDR1 MNHEY and CDR2 SMNVEV (reference sequence).

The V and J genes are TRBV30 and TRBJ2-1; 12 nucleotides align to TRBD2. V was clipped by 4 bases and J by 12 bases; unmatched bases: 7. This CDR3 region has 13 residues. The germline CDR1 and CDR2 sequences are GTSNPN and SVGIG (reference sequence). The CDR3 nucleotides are TGTGCCTGGAATCTAGCGGGAGGGCGAGGGCAGTTCTTC. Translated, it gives CAWNLAGGRGQFF.

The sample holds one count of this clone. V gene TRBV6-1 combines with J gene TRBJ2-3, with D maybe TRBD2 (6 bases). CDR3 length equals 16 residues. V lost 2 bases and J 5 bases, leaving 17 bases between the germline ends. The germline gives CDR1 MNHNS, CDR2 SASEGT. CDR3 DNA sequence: TGTGCCAGCAGTGAATCCTCGGGAGCGCGGAAAGATACGCAGTATTTT. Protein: CASSESSGARKDTQYF.

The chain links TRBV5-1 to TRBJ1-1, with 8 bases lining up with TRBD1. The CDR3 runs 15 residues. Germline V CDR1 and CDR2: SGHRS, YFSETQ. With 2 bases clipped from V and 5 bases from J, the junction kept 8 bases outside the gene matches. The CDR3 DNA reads TGCGCCAGCAGCTTTTCAGGACAGGGTGAAACTGAAGCTTTCTTT. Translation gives CASSFSGQGETEAFF.

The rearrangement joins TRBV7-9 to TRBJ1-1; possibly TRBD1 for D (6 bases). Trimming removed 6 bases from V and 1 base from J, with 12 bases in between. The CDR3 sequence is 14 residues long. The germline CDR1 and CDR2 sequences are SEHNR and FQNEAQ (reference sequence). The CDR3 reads CASSRMTGNTEAFF. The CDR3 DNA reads TGTGCCAGCAGTCGCATGACAGGGAACACTGAAGCTTTCTTT.

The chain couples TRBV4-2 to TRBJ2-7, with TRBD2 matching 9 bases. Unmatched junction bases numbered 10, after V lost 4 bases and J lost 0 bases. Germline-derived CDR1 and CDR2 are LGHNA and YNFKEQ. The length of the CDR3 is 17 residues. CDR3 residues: CASSRASGGLASYEQYF. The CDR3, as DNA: TGTGCCAGCAGCCGCGCCTCGGGGGGACTAGCCTCCTACGAGCAGTACTTC.

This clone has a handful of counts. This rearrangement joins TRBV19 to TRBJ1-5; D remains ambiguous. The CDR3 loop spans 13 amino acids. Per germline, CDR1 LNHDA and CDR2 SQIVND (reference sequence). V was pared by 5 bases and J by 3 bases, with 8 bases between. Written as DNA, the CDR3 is TGTGCCAGTAGTGAGACTTCCAATCAGCCCCAGCATTTT. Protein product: CASSETSNQPQHF.

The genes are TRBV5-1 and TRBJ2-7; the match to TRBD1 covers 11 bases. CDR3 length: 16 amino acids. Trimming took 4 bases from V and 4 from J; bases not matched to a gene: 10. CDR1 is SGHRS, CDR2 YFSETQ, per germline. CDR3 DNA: TGCGCCAGCAGCAAGATAGGACAGGGGGCGAGGTACGAGCAGTACTTC. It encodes CASSKIGQGARYEQYF.

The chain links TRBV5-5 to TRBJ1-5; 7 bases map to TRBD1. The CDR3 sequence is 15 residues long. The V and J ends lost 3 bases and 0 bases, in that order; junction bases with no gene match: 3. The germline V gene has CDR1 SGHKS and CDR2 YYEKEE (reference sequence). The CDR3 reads CASSWGQNSNQPQHF. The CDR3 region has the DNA TGTGCCAGCAGCTGGGGACAGAATAGCAATCAGCCCCAGCATTTT.

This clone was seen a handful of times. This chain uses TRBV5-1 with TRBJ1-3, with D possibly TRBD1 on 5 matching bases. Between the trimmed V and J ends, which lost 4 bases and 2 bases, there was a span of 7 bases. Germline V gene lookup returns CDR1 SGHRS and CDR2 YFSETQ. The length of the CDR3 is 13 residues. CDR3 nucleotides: TGCGCCAGCAGCGACAGTACTGGAAACACCATATATTTT. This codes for CASSDSTGNTIYF.

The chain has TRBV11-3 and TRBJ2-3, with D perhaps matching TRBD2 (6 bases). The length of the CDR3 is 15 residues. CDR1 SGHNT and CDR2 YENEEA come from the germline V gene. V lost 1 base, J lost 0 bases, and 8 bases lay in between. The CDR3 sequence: CASSLGGISTDTQYF. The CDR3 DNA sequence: TGTGCCAGCAGCTTAGGCGGGATTAGCACAGATACGCAGTATTTT.

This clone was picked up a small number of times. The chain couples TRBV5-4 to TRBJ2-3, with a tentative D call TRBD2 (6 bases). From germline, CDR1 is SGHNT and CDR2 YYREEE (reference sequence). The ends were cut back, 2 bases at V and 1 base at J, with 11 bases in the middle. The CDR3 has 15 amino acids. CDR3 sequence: CASSLRASGTDTQYF. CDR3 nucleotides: TGTGCCAGCAGCTTAAGGGCTAGCGGCACAGATACGCAGTATTTT.

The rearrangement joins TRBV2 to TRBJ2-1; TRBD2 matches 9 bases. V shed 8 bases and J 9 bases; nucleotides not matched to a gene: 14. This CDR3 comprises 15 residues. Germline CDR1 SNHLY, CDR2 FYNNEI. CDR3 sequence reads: CASDLVASGKGEQFF. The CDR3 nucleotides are TGTGCCAGCGACCTCGTAGCTAGCGGGAAGGGTGAGCAGTTCTTC.

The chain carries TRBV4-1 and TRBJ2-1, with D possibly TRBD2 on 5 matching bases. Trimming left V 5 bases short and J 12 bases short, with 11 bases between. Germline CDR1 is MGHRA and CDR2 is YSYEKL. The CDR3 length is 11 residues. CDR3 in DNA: TGCGCCAGCAGCGTTCGGGGAAGGCAGTTCTTC. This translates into CASSVRGRQFF.

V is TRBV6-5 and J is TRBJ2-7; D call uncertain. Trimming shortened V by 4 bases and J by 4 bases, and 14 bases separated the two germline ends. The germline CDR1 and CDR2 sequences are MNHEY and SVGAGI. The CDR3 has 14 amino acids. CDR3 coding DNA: TGTGCCAGCAGTTCCCAGGCACCCTCTTACGAGCAGTACTTC. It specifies CASSSQAPSYEQYF.

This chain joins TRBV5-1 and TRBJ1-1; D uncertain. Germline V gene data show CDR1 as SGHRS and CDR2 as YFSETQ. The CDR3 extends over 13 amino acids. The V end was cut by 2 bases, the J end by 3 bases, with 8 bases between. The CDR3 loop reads CASSFGGDTEAFF. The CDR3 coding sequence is TGCGCCAGCAGCTTCGGCGGTGACACTGAAGCTTTCTTT.

CDR3 bases: TGTGCCAGCAGCGCCTCTTCGGGAAACACCATATATTTT. Its translation: CASSASSGNTIYF. The rearrangement joins TRBV9 to TRBJ1-3; D gene unclear. Looked up from germline, CDR1 is SGDLS and CDR2 is YYNGEE. The CDR3 length is 13 residues. Trimming left V 3 bases short and J 4 bases short, with 8 bases between. Full variable domain (missing parts from reference TRBV9 and TRBJ1-3): DSGVTQTPKHLITATGQRVTLRCSPRSGDLSVYWYQQSLDQGLQFLIQYYNGEERAKGNILERFSAQQFPDLHSELNLSSLELGDSALYFCASSASSGNTIYFGEGSWLTVV.

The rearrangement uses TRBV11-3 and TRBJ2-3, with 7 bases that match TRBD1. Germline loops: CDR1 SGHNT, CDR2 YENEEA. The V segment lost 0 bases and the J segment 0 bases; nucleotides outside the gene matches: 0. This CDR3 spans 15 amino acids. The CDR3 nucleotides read TGTGCCAGCAGCTTAGAGGGACAGAGCACAGATACGCAGTATTTT. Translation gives CASSLEGQSTDTQYF.

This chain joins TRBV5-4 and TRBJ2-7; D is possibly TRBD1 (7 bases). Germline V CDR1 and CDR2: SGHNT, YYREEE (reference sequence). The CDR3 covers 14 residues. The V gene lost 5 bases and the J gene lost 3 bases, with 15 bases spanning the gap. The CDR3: CASSGGGQVYEQYF. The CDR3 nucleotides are TGTGCCAGCAGTGGGGGAGGACAGGTCTACGAGCAGTACTTC.

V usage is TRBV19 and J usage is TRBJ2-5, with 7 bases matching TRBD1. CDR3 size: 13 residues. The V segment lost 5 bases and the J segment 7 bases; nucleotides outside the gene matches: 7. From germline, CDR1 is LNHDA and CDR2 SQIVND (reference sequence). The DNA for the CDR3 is TGTGCCAGTAGTCGTGGACAGGAACGGACCCAGTACTTC. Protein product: CASSRGQERTQYF.